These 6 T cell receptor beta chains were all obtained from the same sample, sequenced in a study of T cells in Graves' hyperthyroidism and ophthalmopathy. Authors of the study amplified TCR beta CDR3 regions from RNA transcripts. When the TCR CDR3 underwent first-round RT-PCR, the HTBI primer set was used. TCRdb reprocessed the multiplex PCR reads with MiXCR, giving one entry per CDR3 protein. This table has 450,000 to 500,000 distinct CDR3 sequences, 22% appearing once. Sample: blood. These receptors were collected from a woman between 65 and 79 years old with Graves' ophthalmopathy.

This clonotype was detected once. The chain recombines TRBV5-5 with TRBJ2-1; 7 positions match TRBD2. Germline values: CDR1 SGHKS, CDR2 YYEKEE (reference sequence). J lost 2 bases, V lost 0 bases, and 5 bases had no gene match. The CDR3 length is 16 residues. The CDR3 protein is CASSLGGRAPYNEQFF. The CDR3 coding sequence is TGTGCCAGCAGCTTGGGTGGGAGGGCCCCCTACAATGAGCAGTTCTTC.

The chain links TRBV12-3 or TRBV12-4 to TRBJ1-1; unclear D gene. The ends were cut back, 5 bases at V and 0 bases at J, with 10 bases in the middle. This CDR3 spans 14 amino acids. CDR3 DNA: TGTGCCAGCAGTGGGTATGGGGTGAACACTGAAGCTTTCTTT. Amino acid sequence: CASSGYGVNTEAFF.

CDR3 amino acids: CASSYSSGRAEEQFF. CDR3 sequence (DNA): TGTGCCAGCAGTTACTCTAGCGGGAGGGCCGAAGAGCAGTTCTTC. The V gene is TRBV6-2 or TRBV6-3, the J gene TRBJ2-1, with 11 bases matching TRBD2. Germline lookup yields CDR1 MNHEY and CDR2 SVGEGT. CDR3 length: 15 residues. V shed 0 bases, J shed 10 bases, and the junction held 5 bases outside the gene matches.

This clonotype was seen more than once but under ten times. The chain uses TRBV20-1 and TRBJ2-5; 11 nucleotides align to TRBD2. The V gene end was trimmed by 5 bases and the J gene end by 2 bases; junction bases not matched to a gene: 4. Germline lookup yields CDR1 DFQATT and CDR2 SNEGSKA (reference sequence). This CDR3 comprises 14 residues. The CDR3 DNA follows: TGCAGTGCTCAGACTAGCGGGATACAAGAGACCCAGTACTTC. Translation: CSAQTSGIQETQYF.

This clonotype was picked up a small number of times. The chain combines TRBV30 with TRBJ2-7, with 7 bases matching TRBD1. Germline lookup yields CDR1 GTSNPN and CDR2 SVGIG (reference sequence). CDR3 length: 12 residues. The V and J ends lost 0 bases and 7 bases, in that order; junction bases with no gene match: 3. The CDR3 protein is CAWSVQGWEQYF. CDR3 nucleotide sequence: TGTGCCTGGAGTGTACAGGGGTGGGAGCAGTACTTC.

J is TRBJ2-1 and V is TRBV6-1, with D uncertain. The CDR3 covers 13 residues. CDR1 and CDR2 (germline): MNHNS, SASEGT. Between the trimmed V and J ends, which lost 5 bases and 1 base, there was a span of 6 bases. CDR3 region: CASSRYSYNEQFF. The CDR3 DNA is TGTGCCAGCAGTAGGTATTCCTACAATGAGCAGTTCTTC.